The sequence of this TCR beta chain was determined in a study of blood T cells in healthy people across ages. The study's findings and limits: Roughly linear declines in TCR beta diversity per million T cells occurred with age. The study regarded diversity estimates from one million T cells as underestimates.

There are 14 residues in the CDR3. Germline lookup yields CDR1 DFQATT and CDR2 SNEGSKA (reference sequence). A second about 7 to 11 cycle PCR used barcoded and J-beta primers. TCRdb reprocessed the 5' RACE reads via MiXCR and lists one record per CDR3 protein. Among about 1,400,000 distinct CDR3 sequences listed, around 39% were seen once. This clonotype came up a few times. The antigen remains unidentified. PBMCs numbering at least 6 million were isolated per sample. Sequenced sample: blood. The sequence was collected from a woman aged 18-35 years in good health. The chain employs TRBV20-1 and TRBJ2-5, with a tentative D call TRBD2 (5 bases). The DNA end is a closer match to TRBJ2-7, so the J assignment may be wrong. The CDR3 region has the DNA TGCAGTGCTAGAACGTGGGGAGAGACCTACGAGCAGTACTTC. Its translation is CSARTWGETYEQYF.